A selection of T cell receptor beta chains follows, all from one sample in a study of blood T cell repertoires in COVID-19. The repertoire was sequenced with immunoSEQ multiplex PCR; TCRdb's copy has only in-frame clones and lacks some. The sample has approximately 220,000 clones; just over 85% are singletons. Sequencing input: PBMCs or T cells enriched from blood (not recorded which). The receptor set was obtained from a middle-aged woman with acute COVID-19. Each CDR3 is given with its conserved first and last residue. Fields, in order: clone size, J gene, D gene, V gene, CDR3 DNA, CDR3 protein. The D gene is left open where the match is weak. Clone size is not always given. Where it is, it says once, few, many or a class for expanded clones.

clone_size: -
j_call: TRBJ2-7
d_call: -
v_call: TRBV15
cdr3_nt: TGTGCCACCAGCAGAGGTGGGCTAGCGACCCACTACGAGCAGTACTTC
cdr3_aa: CATSRGGLATHYEQYF

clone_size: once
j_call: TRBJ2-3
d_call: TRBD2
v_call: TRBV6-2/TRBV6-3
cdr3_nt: TGTGCCAGCAGCCCATTAACTAGCGGGAGAACCCACTTTGCCCAGTATTTT
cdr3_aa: CASSPLTSGRTHFAQYF

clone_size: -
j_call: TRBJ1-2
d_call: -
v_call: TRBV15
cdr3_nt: TGTGCCACCAGCCCTACAGGGAGCCGGATCTATGGCTACACCTTC
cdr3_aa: CATSPTGSRIYGYTF

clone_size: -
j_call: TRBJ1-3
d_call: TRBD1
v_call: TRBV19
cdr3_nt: TGTGCCAGTAGCCCAACCCGGACAGGGGGAAACACCATATATTTT
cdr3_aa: CASSPTRTGGNTIYF

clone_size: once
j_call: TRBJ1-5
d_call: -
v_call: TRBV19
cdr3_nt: TGTGCCAGTAGTAATGTCAACGGTAATCAGCCCCAGCATTTT
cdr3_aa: CASSNVNGNQPQHF

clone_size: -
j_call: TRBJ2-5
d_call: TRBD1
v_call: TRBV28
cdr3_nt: TGTGCCAGCAATCTTGGACAGGGTGCGGAGACCCAGTACTTC
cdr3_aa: CASNLGQGAETQYF

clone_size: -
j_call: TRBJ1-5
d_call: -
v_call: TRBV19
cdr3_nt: TGTGCCAGTACCCCTGTCCAAGGGGGGGGCCAGCCCCAGCATTTT
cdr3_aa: CASTPVQGGGQPQHF

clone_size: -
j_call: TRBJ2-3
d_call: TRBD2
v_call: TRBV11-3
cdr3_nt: TGTGCCAGCAGCTTAGTATTACGGGAGGGGTCCGATACGCAGTATTTT
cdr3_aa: CASSLVLREGSDTQYF

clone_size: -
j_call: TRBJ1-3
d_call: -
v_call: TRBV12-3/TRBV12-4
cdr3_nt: TGTGCCAGCAGTAACGGGGAGGGCGCCATATATTTT
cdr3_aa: CASSNGEGAIYF

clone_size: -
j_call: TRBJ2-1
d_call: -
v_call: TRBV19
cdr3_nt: TGTGCCAGTAGTATATCACTGATAGTTAATGAGCAGTTCTTC
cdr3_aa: CASSISLIVNEQFF

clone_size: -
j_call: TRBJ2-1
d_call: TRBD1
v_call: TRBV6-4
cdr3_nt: TGTGCCAGCAGTGACCAGCCGGGACAGGGTAACAATGAGCAGTTCTTC
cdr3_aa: CASSDQPGQGNNEQFF

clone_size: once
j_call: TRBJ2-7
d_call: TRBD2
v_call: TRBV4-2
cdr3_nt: TGTGCCAGCAGCCAGGTAGCGGGAGGAGTCTACGAGCAGTACTTC
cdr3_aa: CASSQVAGGVYEQYF

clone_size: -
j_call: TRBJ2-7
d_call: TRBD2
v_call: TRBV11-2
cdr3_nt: TGTGCCAGCAGCACCAGGACTAGCGGCTACGAGCAGTACTTC
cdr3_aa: CASSTRTSGYEQYF

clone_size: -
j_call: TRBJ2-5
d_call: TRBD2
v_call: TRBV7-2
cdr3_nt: TGTGCCAGCAGCACCGGACTAGCGAGGAGAGAGACCCAGTACTTC
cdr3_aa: CASSTGLARRETQYF

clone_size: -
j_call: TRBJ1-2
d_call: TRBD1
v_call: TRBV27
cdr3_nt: TGTGCCAGCAGTTCACCACAGGGGTTGGGCTACACCTTC
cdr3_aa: CASSSPQGLGYTF

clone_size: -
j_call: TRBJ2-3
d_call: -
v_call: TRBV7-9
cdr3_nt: TGTGCCAGCAGCTTAGAGCAAGGCAGGGCAGATACGCAGTATTTT
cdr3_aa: CASSLEQGRADTQYF

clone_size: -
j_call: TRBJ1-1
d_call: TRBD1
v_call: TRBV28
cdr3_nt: TGTGCCAGCAGGTCGGACAGGGGGGCTATGAACACTGAAGCTTTCTTT
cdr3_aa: CASRSDRGAMNTEAFF

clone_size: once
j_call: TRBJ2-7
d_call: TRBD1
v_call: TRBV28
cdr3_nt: TGTGCCAGCAGTGACGGGACAGCCTCCTACGAGCAGTACTTC
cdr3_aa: CASSDGTASYEQYF

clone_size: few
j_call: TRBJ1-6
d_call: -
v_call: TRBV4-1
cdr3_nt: TGCGCCAGCAGCCAAGAGGGTCCAGCGGTCTCACCCCTCCACTTT
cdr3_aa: CASSQEGPAVSPLHF

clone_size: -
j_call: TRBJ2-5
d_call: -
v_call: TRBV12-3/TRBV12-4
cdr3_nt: TGTGCCAGCAGTTCGGGGGTGACCCAGTACTTC
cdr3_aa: CASSSGVTQYF